These T cell receptor beta chains were read from a single sample in a study of beta chain features in type 1 diabetes. Measured with immunoSEQ multiplex PCR; TCRdb has only the in-frame clones, and not every one. Of 600,000 to 700,000 clones listed, about an eighth are singletons. Source material: naive CD4+ T cells from blood. The receptors derive from a man between 18 and 29 years old with type 1 diabetes. The CDR3 runs from the conserved cysteine through the conserved F or W. The D gene is left open where the match is weak. Expanded clones are given a class, and other clones once, few, many or no size at all.

clone_size d_call j_call v_call cdr3_aa cdr3_nt
- - TRBJ2-2 TRBV9 CASTPTGTGELFF TGTGCCAGCACCCCAACAGGGACCGGGGAGCTGTTTTTT
few TRBD2 TRBJ2-2 TRBV7-8 CASSPWTSGGGGTGELFF TGTGCCAGCAGCCCCTGGACTAGCGGGGGTGGAGGGACCGGGGAGCTGTTTTTT
- - TRBJ2-5 TRBV18 CASSPRQAEETQYF TGTGCCAGCTCACCAAGACAAGCCGAGGAGACCCAGTACTTC
- - TRBJ1-3 TRBV5-1 CASSLGSGNTIYF TGCGCCAGCAGCTTGGGATCTGGAAACACCATATATTTT
- TRBD1 TRBJ2-7 TRBV5-1 CASSDGTGIFKWYF TGCGCCAGCAGTGACGGGACAGGGATCTTCAAGTGGTACTTC
few - TRBJ2-4 TRBV28 CASSSPEGSFQYF TGTGCCAGCAGTTCCCCGGAAGGAAGTTTTCAGTACTTC
- TRBD1 TRBJ2-7 TRBV28 CASSLTGKAYEQYF TGTGCCAGCAGTCTGACAGGGAAGGCCTACGAGCAGTACTTC
- - TRBJ1-1 TRBV5-1 CASSPEVYTEAFF TGCGCCAGCAGCCCGGAGGTGTACACTGAAGCTTTCTTT
- TRBD2 TRBJ2-5 TRBV30 CAWSTGTSGGRETQYF TGTGCCTGGAGCACCGGGACTAGCGGGGGGCGAGAGACCCAGTACTTC
- - TRBJ1-1 TRBV25-1 CASSPYIGSNTEAFF TGTGCCAGCAGCCCGTACATAGGTTCCAACACTGAAGCTTTCTTT
- - TRBJ1-2 TRBV30 CAWSQIVYGYTF TGTGCCTGGAGTCAGATCGTCTATGGCTACACCTTC
few - TRBJ2-7 TRBV5-4 CASSLVQASHEQYF TGTGCCAGCAGCTTGGTACAGGCCTCCCACGAGCAGTACTTC
few - TRBJ1-4 TRBV29-1 CSVAKTATNEKLFF TGCAGCGTTGCCAAGACAGCAACTAATGAAAAACTGTTTTTT
few - TRBJ2-3 TRBV18 CASSPQGDTQYF TGTGCCAGCTCACCTCAGGGCGATACGCAGTATTTT
few TRBD1 TRBJ2-1 TRBV6-5 CASRPGDRVHNEQFF TGTGCCAGCAGACCCGGGGACAGGGTCCACAATGAGCAGTTCTTC
few - TRBJ1-4 TRBV2 CASSPRRGNEKLFF TGTGCCAGCAGTCCCCGCCGGGGTAATGAAAAACTGTTTTTT
- TRBD1 TRBJ2-2 TRBV27 CASWALDRGTGELFF TGTGCCAGCTGGGCCTTGGACAGGGGCACCGGGGAGCTGTTTTTT
few - TRBJ2-7 TRBV6-5 CASSQGYYEQYF TGTGCCAGCAGCCAAGGGTACTACGAGCAGTACTTC
- - TRBJ1-6 TRBV9 CASSPKAWDSPLHF TGTGCCAGCAGCCCTAAGGCGTGGGATTCACCCCTCCACTTT
few - TRBJ2-1 TRBV27 CASTEGSSYNEQFF TGTGCCAGCACCGAGGGGAGCTCCTACAATGAGCAGTTCTTC
few TRBD2 TRBJ2-5 TRBV7-2 CASSSGVRGGLETQYF TGTGCCAGCAGCTCCGGTGTGCGGGGGGGCCTGGAGACCCAGTACTTC
few TRBD1 TRBJ2-7 TRBV5-1 CASSTAGQGQGEQYF TGCGCCAGCAGTACCGCAGGACAGGGACAAGGCGAGCAGTACTTC